This TCR beta chain appears in the sequencing data of a study of blood T cell repertoires in COVID-19 (dated by TCRdb to the early 2020s). Study-wide context: Collaborator samples came from the United States, Italy and Spain and covered acute and convalescent phases of COVID-19. The prospective study material was composed of cDNA or gDNA derived from T cells, B-cell-depleted T cells, or PBMCs. The samples were drawn from the first 160 participants of the ongoing ImmuneRACE study and from some 1,300 subjects provided by 6 global collaborators. Sample metadata almost always included a de-identified subject ID, COVID-19 status, age in years and sex. The repertoires were made available in a free public database intended to serve as a resource for research on the immune response to SARS-CoV-2. Where HLA class I and class II types were available, the types were taken from metadata supplied by the sample provider, not from assay-based typing. Subjects who had been exposed to COVID-19, were actively infected with it, or had recovered from it provided the deeply sampled blood TCRbeta repertoires that made up the dataset.

With respect to this clone: Its antigen specificity is not known. Nothing much larger sits one base from this clone, and base qualities are not available.

Participants in the prospective study were aged about 18 to 89 years, lived in more than 20 United States geographic areas, and enrolled through a virtual design. Cohort assignment in the prospective study relied on participant-reported clinical history from a screening survey and a study questionnaire. Recovered participants in ImmuneRACE Cohort 3 were defined as having two consecutive negative NP/OP PCR tests, clearance from a healthcare professional, or resolution of symptoms. In the prospective study, mobile phlebotomists collected whole blood, serum and a nasopharyngeal or oropharyngeal swab from each participant. Prospective study participants could optionally give additional blood draws and questionnaires over an approximately 2-month period. Blood samples from the prospective study were shipped frozen or at room temperature prior to DNA extraction. The immunoSEQ Assay, a bias-controlled multiplex PCR, was used to amplify TCRbeta CDR3 regions from genomic DNA. In the authors' own workflow: Nucleated cell counts per sample were estimated from amplification of reference gene primers within the assay. To quantify the absolute abundance of each unique TCRbeta CDR3 rearrangement, sequence reads were collapsed and filtered. Productive Simpson clonality was computed per sample as the square root of Simpson's diversity index over productive rearrangements. TCRdb re-hosts the immuneACCESS table, in-frame sequences only. Its copies lack some clones; in the studies checked, an unresolved V gene accounts for under half of them, and the cause for the rest is not known. V and J calls and clone size are those listed in that table; D and trimming were worked out from the DNA. A total of a few hundred thousand clones appear in this sample, around 90% of them only once. The ten top clones hold 1.2% of the sample.

Overall study results and their limits: The amount of clinical and demographic metadata varied by source and participant and was provided uncurated.

Input material: PBMCs or T cells enriched from blood (not recorded which). This TCR was sampled from a man aged 30 to 39 who had recovered from COVID-19.

The CDR3 region has the sequence CASSLVSEGKTQYF. The DNA sequence follows: TGTGCCAGCAGCTTAGTGTCGGAGGGAAAGACCCAGTACTTC. The chain employs TRBV11-2 and TRBJ2-5, with TRBD2 as a weak D call on 6 bases. The CDR3 numbers 14 residues from cysteine through phenylalanine. The read is trimmed to its CDR3 DNA, 42 bases read in frame from base 1. The junction shows trimming of 1 base on V and 6 bases on J, plus 12 bases between the germline ends. CDR1 and CDR2 (SGHAT, FQNNGV) derive from the germline V gene. The entire variable domain, with the stretches around the CDR3 drawn from the reference TRBV11-2 and TRBJ2-5 proteins, is EAGVAQSPRYKIIEKRQSVAFWCNPISGHATLYWYQQILGQGPKLLIQFQNNGVVDDSQLPKDRFSAERLKGVDSTLKIQPAKLEDSAVYLCASSLVSEGKTQYFGPGTRLLVL.